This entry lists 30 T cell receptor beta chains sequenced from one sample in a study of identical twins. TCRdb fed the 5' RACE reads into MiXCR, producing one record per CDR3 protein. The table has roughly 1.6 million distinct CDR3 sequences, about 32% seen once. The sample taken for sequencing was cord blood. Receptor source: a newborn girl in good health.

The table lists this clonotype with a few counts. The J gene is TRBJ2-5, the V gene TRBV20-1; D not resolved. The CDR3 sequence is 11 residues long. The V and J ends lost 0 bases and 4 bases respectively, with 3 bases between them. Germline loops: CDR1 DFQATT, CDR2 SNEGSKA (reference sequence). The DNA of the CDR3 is TGCAGTGCTAGAGAGCCAGAGACCCAGTACTTC. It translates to CSAREPETQYF.

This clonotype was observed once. The CDR3 sequence is CASSLRRAGAYHGQYF. In DNA, the CDR3 is TGTGCCAGCAGCTTAAGGCGGGCTGGAGCTTATCACGGGCAGTACTTC. The chain is built from TRBV7-2 and TRBJ2-4; D is possibly TRBD2 (5 bases). The CDR3 is 16 amino acids. Germline CDR1 reads SGHTA; CDR2 reads FQGNSA. V dropped 2 bases and J dropped 13 bases, with 24 bases sitting between them.

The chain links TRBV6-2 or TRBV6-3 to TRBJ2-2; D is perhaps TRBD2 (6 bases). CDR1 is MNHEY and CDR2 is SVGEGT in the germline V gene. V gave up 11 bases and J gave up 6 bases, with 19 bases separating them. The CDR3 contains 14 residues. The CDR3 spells CAGAHTSSAGELFF. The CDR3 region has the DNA TGTGCCGGAGCGCATACTAGCAGCGCCGGGGAGCTGTTTTTT.

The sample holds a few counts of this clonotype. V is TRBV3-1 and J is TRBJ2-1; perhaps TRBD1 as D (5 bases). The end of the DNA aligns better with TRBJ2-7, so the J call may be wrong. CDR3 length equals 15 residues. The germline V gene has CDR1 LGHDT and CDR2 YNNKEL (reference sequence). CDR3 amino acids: CASSHRQSSYNEQYF. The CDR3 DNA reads TGTGCCAGCAGCCATAGACAGAGCTCCTACAATGAGCAGTACTTC.

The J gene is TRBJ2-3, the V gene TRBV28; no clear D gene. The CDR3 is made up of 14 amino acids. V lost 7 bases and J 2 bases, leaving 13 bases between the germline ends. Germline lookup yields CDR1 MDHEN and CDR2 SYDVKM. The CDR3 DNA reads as TGTGCCAGCAACCAAAAGAGCGTCACAGATACGCAGTATTTT. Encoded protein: CASNQKSVTDTQYF.

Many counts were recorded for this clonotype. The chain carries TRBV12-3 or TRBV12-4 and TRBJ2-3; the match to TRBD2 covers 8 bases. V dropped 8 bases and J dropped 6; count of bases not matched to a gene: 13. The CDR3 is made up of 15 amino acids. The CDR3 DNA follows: TGTGCCAGCTCCGCCCTAGCGGGTGGTCCGGATACGCAGTATTTT. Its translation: CASSALAGGPDTQYF.

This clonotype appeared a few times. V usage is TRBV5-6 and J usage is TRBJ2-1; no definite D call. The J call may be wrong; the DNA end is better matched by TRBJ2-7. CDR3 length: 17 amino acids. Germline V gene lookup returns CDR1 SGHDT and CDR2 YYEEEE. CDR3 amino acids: CASSQLWGRSSYNEQYF. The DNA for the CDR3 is TGTGCCAGCAGCCAACTCTGGGGTCGGAGCTCCTACAATGAGCAGTACTTC.

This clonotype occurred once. The CDR3 nucleotides are TGTGCCAGTAGTATCCTAGGGACAGGGGCGAACACTGAAGCTTTCTTT. This codes for CASSILGTGANTEAFF. V gene TRBV19 combines with J gene TRBJ1-1; TRBD1 aligns across 10 bases. V lost 3 bases and J lost 1; bases outside the gene matches: 5. From germline, CDR1 is LNHDA and CDR2 SQIVND (reference sequence). The CDR3 is 16 residues long.

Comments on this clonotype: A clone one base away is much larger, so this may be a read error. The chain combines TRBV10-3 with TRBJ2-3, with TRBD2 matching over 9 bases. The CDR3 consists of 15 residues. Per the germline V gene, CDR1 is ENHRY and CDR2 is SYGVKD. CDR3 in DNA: TGTGCCGTCAGTGAGTCAGCGGGGGGTCCAGATACGCAGTATTTT. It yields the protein CAVSESAGGPDTQYF.

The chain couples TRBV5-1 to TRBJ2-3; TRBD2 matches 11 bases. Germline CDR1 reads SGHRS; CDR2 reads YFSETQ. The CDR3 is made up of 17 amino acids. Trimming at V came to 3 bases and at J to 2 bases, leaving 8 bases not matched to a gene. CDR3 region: CASSWGRTSGPTDTQYF. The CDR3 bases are TGCGCCAGCAGCTGGGGAAGGACTAGCGGGCCCACAGATACGCAGTATTTT. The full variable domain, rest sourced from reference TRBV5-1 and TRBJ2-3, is KAGVTQTPRYLIKTRGQQVTLSCSPISGHRSVSWYQQTPGQGLQFLFEYFSETQRNKGNFPGRFSGRQFSNSRSEMNVSTLELGDSALYLCASSWGRTSGPTDTQYFGPGTRLTVL.

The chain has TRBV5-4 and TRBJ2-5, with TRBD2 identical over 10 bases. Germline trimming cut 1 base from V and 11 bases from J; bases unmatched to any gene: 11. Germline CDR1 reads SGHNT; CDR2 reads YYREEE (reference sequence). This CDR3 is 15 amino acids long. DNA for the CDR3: TGTGCCAGCAGCTTGCTAGCGGGAGTTCAGAATGAGCAGTACTTC. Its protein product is CASSLLAGVQNEQYF. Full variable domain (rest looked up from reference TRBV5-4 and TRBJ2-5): ETGVTQSPTHLIKTRGQQVTLRCSSQSGHNTVSWYQQALGQGPQFIFQYYREEENGRGNFPPRFSGLQFPNYSSELNVNALELDDSALYLCASSLLAGVQNEQYFGPGTRLLVL.

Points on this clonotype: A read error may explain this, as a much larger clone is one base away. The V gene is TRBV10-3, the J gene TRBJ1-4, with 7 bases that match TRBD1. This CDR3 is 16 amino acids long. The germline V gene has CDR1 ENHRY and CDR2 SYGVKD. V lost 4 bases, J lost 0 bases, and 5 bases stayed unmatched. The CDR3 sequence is CAISGIDRATNEKLFF. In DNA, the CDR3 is TGTGCCATCAGTGGAATTGACAGGGCAACTAATGAAAAACTGTTTTTT.

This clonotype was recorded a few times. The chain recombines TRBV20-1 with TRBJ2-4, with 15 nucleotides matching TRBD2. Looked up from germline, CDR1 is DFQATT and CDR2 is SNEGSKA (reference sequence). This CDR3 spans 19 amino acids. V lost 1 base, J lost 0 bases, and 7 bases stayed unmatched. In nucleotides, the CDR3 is TGCAGTGCTAGAGGGCTAGGGACTAGCGGGAGGCCAGCCAAAAACATTCAGTACTTC. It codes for CSARGLGTSGRPAKNIQYF.

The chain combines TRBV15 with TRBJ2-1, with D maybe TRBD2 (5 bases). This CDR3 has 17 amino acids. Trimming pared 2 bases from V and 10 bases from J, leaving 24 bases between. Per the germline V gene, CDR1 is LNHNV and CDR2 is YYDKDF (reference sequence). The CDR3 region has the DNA TGTGCCACCAGCAGAACTATGACTATAGTATACCTTGGGGAGCAGTTCTTC. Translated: CATSRTMTIVYLGEQFF.

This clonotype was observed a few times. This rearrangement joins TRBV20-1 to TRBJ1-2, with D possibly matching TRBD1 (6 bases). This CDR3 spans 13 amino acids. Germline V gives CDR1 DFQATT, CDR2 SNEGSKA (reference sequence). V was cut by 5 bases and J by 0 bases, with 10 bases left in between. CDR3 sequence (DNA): TGCAGTGCTTGGGACACCACTAACTATGGCTACACCTTC. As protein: CSAWDTTNYGYTF.

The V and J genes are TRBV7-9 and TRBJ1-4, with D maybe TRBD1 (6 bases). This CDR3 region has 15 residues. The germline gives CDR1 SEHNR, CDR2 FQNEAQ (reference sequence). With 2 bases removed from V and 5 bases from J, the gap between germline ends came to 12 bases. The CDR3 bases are TGTGCCAGCAGCTTACTTCAGGGGAGAAATGAAAAACTGTTTTTT. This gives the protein CASSLLQGRNEKLFF.

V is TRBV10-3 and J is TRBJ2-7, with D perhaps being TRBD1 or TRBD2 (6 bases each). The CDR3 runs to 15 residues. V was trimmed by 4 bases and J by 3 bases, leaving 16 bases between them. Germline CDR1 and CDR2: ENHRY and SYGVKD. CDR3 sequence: CAISGGAGDDYEQYF. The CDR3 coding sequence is TGTGCCATCAGTGGGGGGGCAGGCGACGACTACGAGCAGTACTTC.

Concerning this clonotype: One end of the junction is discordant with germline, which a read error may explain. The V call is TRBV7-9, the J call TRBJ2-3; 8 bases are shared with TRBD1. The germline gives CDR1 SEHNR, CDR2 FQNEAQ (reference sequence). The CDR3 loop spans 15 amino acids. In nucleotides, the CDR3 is TGTGCCGGCAGCCTCCGACAGGGGATGGTAGATACGCAGTATTTT. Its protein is CAGSLRQGMVDTQYF.

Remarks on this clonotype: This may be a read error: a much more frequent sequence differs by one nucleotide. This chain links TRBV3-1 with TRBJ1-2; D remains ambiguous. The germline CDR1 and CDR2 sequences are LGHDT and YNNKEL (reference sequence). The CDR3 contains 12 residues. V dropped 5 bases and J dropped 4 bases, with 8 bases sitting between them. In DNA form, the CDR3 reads TGTGCCAGCAGCATGGACGGCTATGGCTACACCTTC. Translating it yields CASSMDGYGYTF.

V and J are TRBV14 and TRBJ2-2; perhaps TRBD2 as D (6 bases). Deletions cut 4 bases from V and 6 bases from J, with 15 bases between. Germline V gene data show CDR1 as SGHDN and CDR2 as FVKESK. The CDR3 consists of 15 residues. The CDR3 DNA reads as TGTGCCAGCAGCCTTTTAGCGGCCAACCCCGGGGAGCTGTTTTTT. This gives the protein CASSLLAANPGELFF.

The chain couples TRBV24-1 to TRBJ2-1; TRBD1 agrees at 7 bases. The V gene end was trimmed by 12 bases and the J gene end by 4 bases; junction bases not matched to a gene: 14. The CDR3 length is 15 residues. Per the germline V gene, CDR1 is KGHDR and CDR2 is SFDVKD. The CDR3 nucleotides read TGTGCCCCTCAAAAACAGGGGCAGGTGTACAATGAGCAGTTCTTC. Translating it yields CAPQKQGQVYNEQFF.

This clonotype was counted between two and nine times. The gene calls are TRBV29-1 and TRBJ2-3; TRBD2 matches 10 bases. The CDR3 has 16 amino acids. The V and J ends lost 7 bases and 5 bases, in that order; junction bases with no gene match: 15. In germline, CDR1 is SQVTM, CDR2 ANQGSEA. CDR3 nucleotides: TGCAGCGATATTGGTAGGGGAGCGGGAGGGGAAGATACGCAGTATTTT. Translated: CSDIGRGAGGEDTQYF.

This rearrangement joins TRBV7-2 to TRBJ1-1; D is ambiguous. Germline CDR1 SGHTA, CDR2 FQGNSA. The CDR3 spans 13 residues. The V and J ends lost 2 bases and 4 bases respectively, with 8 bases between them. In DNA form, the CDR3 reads TGTGCCAGCAGCTTACGGCTCAGCACTGAAGCTTTCTTT. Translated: CASSLRLSTEAFF.

The CDR3 DNA sequence: TGCAGCGTTGATGGGGGGCTCTCCTATGGCTACACCTTC. It yields the protein CSVDGGLSYGYTF. The V gene is TRBV29-1, the J gene TRBJ1-2; possibly TRBD1 for D (6 bases). Per the germline V gene, CDR1 is SQVTM and CDR2 is ANQGSEA. The CDR3 consists of 13 residues. The ends were cut back, 3 bases at V and 4 bases at J, with 12 bases in the middle. The variable domain in full, completed from reference TRBV29-1 and TRBJ1-2, reads SAVISQKPSRDICQRGTSLTIQCQVDSQVTMMFWYRQQPGQSLTLIATANQGSEATYESGFVIDKFPISRPNLTFSTLTVSNMSPEDSSIYLCSVDGGLSYGYTFGSGTRLTVV.

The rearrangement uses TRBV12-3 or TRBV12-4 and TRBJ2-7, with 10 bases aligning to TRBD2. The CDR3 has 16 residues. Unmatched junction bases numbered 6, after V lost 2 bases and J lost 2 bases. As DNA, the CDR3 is TGTGCCAGCAGTTTAACCCCCCTAGCGGGAGCCTACGAGCAGTACTTC. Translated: CASSLTPLAGAYEQYF.

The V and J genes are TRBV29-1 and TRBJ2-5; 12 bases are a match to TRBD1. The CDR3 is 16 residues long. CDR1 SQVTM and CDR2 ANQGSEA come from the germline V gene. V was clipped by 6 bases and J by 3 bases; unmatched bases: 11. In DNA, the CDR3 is TGCAGCGTGGACCGGGACAGGGGGCTTTTGGAAGAGACCCAGTACTTC. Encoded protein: CSVDRDRGLLEETQYF.

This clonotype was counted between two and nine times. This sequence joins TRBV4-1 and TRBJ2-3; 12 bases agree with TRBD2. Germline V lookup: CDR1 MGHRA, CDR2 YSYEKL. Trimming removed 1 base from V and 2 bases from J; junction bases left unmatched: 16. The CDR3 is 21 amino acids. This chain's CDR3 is CASSQAPGASGRAAHTDTQYF. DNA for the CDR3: TGCGCCAGCAGCCAAGCCCCCGGGGCTAGCGGGAGGGCCGCCCACACAGATACGCAGTATTTT.

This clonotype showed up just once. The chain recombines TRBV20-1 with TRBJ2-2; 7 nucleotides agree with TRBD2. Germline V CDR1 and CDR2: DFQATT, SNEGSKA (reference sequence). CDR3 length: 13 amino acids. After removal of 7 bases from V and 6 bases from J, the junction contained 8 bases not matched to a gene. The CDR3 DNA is TGCAGTGTCCCACTGGCGGGAGCCGGGGAGCTGTTTTTT. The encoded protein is CSVPLAGAGELFF.

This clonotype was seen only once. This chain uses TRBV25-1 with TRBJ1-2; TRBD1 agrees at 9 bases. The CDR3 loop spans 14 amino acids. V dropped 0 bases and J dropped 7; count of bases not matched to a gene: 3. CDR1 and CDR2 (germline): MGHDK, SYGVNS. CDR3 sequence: CASSEYTGGCGYTF. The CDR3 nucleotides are TGTGCCAGCAGTGAATATACAGGGGGCTGTGGCTACACCTTC.

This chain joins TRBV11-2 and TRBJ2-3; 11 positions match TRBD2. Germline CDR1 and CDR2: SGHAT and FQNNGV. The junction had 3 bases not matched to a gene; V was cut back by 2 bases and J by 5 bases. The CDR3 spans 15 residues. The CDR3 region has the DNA TGTGCCAGCAGCTTAATAGGACTAGCGGGAGATACGCAGTATTTT. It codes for CASSLIGLAGDTQYF. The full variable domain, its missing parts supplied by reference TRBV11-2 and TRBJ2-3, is EAGVAQSPRYKIIEKRQSVAFWCNPISGHATLYWYQQILGQGPKLLIQFQNNGVVDDSQLPKDRFSAERLKGVDSTLKIQPAKLEDSAVYLCASSLIGLAGDTQYFGPGTRLTVL.